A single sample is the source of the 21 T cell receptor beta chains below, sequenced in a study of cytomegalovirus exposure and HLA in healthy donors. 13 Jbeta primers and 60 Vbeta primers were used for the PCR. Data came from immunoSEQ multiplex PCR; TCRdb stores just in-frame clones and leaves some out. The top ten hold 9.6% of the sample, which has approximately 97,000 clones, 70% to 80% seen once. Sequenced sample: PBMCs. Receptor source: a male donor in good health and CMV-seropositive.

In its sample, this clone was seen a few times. CDR3 region: CASSWSSNEQFF. CDR3 nucleotide sequence: TGTGCCAGCAGTTGGAGTAGCAATGAGCAGTTCTTC. The chain joins TRBV2 to TRBJ2-1; D gene uncertain. The CDR3 runs 12 residues. V shed 5 bases and J shed 6 bases, with 8 bases lying between them. The V gene's germline CDR1 is SNHLY and CDR2 FYNNEI.

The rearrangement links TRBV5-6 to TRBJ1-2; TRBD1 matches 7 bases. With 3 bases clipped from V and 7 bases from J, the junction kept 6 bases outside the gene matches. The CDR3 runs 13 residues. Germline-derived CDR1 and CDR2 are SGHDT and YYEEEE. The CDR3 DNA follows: TGTGCCAGCAGCTATGACAGGGTTAGTGGCTACACCTTC. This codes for CASSYDRVSGYTF.

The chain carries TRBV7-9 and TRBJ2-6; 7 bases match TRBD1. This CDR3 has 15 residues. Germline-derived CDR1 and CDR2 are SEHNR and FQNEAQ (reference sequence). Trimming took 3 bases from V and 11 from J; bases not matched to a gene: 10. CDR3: CASSFGTVNLDVLTF. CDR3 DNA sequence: TGTGCCAGCAGCTTCGGGACAGTTAATCTGGACGTCCTGACTTTC.

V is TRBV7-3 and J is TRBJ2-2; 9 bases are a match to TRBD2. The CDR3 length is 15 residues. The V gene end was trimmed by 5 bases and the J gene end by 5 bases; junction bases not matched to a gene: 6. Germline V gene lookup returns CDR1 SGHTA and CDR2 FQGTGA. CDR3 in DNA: TGTGCCAGCAGCCCATCGGGACTAGCAACCGGGGAGCTGTTTTTT. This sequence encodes CASSPSGLATGELFF.

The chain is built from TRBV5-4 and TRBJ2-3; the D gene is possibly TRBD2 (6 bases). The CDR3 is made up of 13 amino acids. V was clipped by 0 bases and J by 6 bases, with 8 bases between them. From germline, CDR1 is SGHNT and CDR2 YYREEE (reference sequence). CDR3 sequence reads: CASSLVGGDTQYF. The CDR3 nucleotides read TGTGCCAGCAGCTTGGTCGGAGGGGATACGCAGTATTTT.

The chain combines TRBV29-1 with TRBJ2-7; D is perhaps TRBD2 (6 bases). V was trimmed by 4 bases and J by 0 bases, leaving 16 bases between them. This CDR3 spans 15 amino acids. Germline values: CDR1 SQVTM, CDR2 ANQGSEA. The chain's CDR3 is CSVVNRRGPSYEQYF. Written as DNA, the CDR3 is TGCAGCGTTGTAAACAGGCGGGGCCCCTCCTACGAGCAGTACTTC.

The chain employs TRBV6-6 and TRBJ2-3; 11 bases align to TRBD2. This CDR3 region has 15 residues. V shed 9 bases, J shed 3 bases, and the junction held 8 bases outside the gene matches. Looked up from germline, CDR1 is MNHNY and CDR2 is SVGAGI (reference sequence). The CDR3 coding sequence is TGTGCCAGTCCCCCACCTAGCGGGAGGACAGATACGCAGTATTTT. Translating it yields CASPPPSGRTDTQYF.

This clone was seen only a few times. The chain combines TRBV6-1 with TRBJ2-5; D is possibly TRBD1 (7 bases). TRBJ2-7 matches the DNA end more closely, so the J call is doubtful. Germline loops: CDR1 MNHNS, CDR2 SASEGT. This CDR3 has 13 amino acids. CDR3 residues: CASMGGQSYEQYF. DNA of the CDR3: TGTGCCAGCATGGGGGGACAGTCCTACGAGCAGTACTTC.

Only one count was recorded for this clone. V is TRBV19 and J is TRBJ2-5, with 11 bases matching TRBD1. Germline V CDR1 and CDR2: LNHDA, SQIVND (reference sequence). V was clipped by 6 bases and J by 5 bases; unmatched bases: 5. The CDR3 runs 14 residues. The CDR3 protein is CASSRDRGSETQYF. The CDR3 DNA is TGTGCCAGTAGCAGGGACAGGGGGTCGGAGACCCAGTACTTC. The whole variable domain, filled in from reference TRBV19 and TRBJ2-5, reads DGGITQSPKYLFRKEGQNVTLSCEQNLNHDAMYWYRQDPGQGLRLIYYSQIVNDFQKGDIAEGYSVSREKKESFPLTVTSAQKNPTAFYLCASSRDRGSETQYFGPGTRLLVL.

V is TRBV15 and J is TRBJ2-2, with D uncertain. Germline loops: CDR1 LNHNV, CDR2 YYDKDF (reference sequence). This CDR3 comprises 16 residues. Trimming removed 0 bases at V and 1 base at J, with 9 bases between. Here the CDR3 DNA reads TGTGCCACCAGCAGAGATTATCGCGGGAACACCGGGGAGCTGTTTTTT. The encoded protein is CATSRDYRGNTGELFF.

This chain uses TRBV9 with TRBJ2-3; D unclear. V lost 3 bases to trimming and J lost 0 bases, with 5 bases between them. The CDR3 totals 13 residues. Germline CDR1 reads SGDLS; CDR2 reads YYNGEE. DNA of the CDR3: TGTGCCAGCAGCGCCTCTAGCACAGATACGCAGTATTTT. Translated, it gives CASSASSTDTQYF.

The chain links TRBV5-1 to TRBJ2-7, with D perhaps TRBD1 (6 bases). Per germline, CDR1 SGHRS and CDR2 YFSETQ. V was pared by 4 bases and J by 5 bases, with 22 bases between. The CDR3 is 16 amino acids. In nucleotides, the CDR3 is TGCGCCAGCAGCCTAGGGGGATCTAGCATTTTCGACGAGCAGTACTTC. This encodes CASSLGGSSIFDEQYF.

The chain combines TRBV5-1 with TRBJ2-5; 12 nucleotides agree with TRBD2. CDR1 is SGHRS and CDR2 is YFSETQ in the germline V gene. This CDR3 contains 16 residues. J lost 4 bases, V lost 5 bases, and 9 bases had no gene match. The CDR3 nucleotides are TGCGCCAGCAGGCGAATTCGACTAGCGGGAGCAGAGACCCAGTACTTC. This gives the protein CASRRIRLAGAETQYF.

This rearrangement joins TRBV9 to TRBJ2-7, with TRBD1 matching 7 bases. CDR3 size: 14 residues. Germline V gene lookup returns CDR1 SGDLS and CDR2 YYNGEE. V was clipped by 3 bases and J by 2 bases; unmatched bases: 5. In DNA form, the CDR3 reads TGTGCCAGCAGCGCCGGGACAGAAGCCTACGAGCAGTACTTC. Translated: CASSAGTEAYEQYF.

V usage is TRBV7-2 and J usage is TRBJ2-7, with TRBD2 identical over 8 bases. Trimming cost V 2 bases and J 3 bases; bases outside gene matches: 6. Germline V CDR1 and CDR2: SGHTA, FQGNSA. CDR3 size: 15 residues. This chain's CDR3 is CASSLSGGSRYEQYF. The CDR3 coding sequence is TGTGCCAGCAGCTTAAGCGGGGGCTCCCGCTACGAGCAGTACTTC. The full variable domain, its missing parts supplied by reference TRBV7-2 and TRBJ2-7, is GAGVSQSPSNKVTEKGKDVELRCDPISGHTALYWYRQSLGQGLEFLIYFQGNSAPDKSGLPSDRFSAERTGGSVSTLTIQRTQQEDSAVYLCASSLSGGSRYEQYFGPGTRLTVT.

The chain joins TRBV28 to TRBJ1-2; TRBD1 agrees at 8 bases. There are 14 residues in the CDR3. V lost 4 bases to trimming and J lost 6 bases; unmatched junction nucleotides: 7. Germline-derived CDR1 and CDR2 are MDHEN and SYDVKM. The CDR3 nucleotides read TGTGCCAGCAGTTCCCCGACAGGGGATGATGGCTACACCTTC. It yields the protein CASSSPTGDDGYTF.

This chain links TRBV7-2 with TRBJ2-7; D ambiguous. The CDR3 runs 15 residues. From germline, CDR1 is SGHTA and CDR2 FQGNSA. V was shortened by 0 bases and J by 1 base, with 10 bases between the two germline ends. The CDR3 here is CASSLALADSYEQYF. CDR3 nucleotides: TGTGCCAGCAGCTTAGCGTTAGCAGATTCCTACGAGCAGTACTTC.

The CDR3 loop reads CASSPTLASSYNEQFF. CDR3 in DNA: TGCGCCAGCAGCCCTACTCTAGCCAGCTCCTACAATGAGCAGTTCTTC. The V gene is TRBV5-1, the J gene TRBJ2-1; maybe TRBD2 (5 bases). The CDR3 consists of 16 residues. Per germline, CDR1 SGHRS and CDR2 YFSETQ. V was trimmed by 4 bases and J by 0 bases, leaving 14 bases between them. Looking up the rest from reference TRBV5-1 and TRBJ2-1 gives the full variable domain: KAGVTQTPRYLIKTRGQQVTLSCSPISGHRSVSWYQQTPGQGLQFLFEYFSETQRNKGNFPGRFSGRQFSNSRSEMNVSTLELGDSALYLCASSPTLASSYNEQFFGPGTRLTVL.

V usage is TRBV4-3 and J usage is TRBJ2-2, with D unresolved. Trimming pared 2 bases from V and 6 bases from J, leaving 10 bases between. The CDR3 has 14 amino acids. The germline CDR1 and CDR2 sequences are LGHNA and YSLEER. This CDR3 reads CASSQIGSAGELFF. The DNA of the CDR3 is TGCGCCAGCAGCCAAATTGGCAGTGCCGGGGAGCTGTTTTTT.

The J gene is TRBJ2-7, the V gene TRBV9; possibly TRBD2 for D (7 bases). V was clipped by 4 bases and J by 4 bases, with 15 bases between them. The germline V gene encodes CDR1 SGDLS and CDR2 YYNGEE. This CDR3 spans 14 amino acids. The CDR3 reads CASSPGGLGYEQYF. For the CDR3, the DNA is TGTGCCAGCAGCCCCGGGGGGCTAGGGTACGAGCAGTACTTC. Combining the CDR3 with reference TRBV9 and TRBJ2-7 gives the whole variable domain DSGVTQTPKHLITATGQRVTLRCSPRSGDLSVYWYQQSLDQGLQFLIQYYNGEERAKGNILERFSAQQFPDLHSELNLSSLELGDSALYFCASSPGGLGYEQYFGPGTRLTVT.

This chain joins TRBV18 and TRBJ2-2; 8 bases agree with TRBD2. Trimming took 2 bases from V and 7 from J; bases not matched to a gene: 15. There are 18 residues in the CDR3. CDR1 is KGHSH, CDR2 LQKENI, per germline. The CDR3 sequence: CASSPNALSGGRIGELFF. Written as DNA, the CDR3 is TGTGCCAGCTCACCAAACGCCCTATCCGGCGGGAGGATCGGGGAGCTGTTTTTT.